This TCR beta chain comes out of a study of monozygotic twins with inflammatory bowel disease. Germline values: CDR1 SGHTA, CDR2 FQGNSA. CDR3 size: 16 residues. With the 5' RACE reads reprocessed, TCRdb shows one record per CDR3 protein and no DNA. The listing records approximately 400,000 distinct CDR3 sequences. The TCR comes from a human donor with ulcerative colitis or Crohn's disease, or a healthy co-twin of an affected twin (not recorded which). V gene TRBV7-2 combines with J gene TRBJ2-1; TCRdb's D gene call, TRBD2, goes unchecked for lack of DNA. The specimen sequenced was blood. The chain's CDR3 is CASSLVAIAGGLLRFF.